Listed below are T cell receptor beta chains from one sample, sequenced in a study of blood T cell repertoires in COVID-19. TCRdb's copy holds only in-frame clones and misses some; the assay was immunoSEQ multiplex PCR. The repertoire holds roughly 87,000 clones, with about 80% as singletons. Sequences were obtained from peripheral blood. The receptors derive from a woman aged 45-60 years with acute or convalescent COVID-19. CDR3s include the opening cysteine and the closing phenylalanine or tryptophan. Rows may omit the clone size; those that give it use once, few, many or a size class.

TRBV3-1/TRBV3-2	TRBJ1-1	.	CASSQDQRAAFF
TRBV6-2/TRBV6-3	TRBJ2-2	few	CASIPAGSATNTGELFF
TRBV6-4	TRBJ2-3	.	CASSEERGGTDTQYF
TRBV7-2	TRBJ1-2	.	CASSPYHEGGGYTF
TRBV11-2	TRBJ2-2	few	CASSLNQITGELFF
TRBV9	TRBJ2-1	.	CASSEAESSYNEQFF
TRBV5-4	TRBJ1-1	.	CASTPGTVMNTEAFF
TRBV28	TRBJ1-6	.	CASSSNLDRGKERNYNSPLHF
TRBV11-2	TRBJ2-7	.	CASSLDRSYEQYF
TRBV28	TRBJ2-7	.	CASSPRSGGTYEQYF
TRBV3-1/TRBV3-2	TRBJ1-6	few	CASAGGNNSPLHF
TRBV6-5	TRBJ2-7	.	CASRSDRSYEQYF
TRBV6-1	TRBJ2-2	.	CASSEESGGAGELFF
TRBV28	TRBJ1-2	many	CASSDSLNYGYTF
TRBV2	TRBJ2-7	.	CATKGAGYEQYF
TRBV14	TRBJ1-4	.	CASSHRRANNEKLFF
TRBV6-2/TRBV6-3	TRBJ1-4	.	CASSPEGQGSGELFF
TRBV6-6	TRBJ2-2	.	CASRTGGGTGELFF
TRBV7-9	TRBJ2-7	.	CASSFAGFYEQYF
TRBV28	TRBJ1-5	many	CASSLAPSNQPQHF
TRBV12-3/TRBV12-4	TRBJ1-6	.	CASSLVANSPLHF
TRBV24-1	TRBJ2-2	.	CATSALKLRDPFTGELFF
TRBV11-1	TRBJ2-1	.	CASSFSGRSRAGEQFF
TRBV28	TRBJ2-2	.	CASIKTGRGAGELFF
TRBV19	TRBJ1-1	.	CASISGGQYTEAFF
TRBV2	TRBJ2-3	.	CASKASGGLGTDTQYF
TRBV10-3	TRBJ1-3	.	CAVTDLGNTIYF
TRBV30	TRBJ1-2	.	CAWSEVSGGQGYSNYGYTF
TRBV6-5	TRBJ1-1	.	CASTPGTFGTEAFF
TRBV6-5	TRBJ2-2	.	CASRGQTGELFF
TRBV7-8	TRBJ2-7	.	CASSFGGISYEQYF
TRBV27	TRBJ2-7	.	CASSRKSGEQYF
TRBV25-1	TRBJ2-5	.	CASRGGGRETQYF